This T cell receptor (beta chain) was sequenced in a study of technical replicates of blood from several donors. Here immunoSEQ multiplex PCR was the method, and the copy in TCRdb shows in-frame clones only, minus some. The data contain fewer than 95,000 clones, 85% to 95% of them seen just once; the ten biggest clones take up less than 0.3%. The CDR3 sequence is 14 residues long. Germline lookup yields CDR1 SGHVS and CDR2 FNYEAQ. The V end lost 7 bases, the J end lost 5 bases, and 15 bases lay between the germline ends. The gene calls are TRBV7-6 and TRBJ2-1; D possibly corresponds to TRBD1 (5 bases). Sequenced: T cells isolated from PBMCs. This clonotype was obtained from a human donor in good health. Written as DNA, the CDR3 is TGTGCCAGCACCACCATGCCCAGGGACAATGAGCAGTTCTTC. This gives the protein CASTTMPRDNEQFF.